This T cell receptor (beta chain) was retrieved from a study of T cell responses to AZD1222 COVID-19 vaccine. Measured with immunoSEQ multiplex PCR; TCRdb has only the in-frame clones, and not every one. The data show about 140,000 clones, over 85% seen once. V gave up 3 bases and J gave up 11 bases, with 19 bases separating them. This CDR3 is built from 13 residues. Germline V gene lookup returns CDR1 GTSNPN and CDR2 SVGIG (reference sequence). The chain uses TRBV30 and TRBJ1-2; D gene ambiguous. The specimen was peripheral blood, collected on day 0 of AZD1222 vaccination. This receptor was taken from an adult in good health. The CDR3 nucleotides are TGTGCCTGGAGCGCCTTAGGGCCCTCCGGATACACCTTC. Amino acids: CAWSALGPSGYTF.